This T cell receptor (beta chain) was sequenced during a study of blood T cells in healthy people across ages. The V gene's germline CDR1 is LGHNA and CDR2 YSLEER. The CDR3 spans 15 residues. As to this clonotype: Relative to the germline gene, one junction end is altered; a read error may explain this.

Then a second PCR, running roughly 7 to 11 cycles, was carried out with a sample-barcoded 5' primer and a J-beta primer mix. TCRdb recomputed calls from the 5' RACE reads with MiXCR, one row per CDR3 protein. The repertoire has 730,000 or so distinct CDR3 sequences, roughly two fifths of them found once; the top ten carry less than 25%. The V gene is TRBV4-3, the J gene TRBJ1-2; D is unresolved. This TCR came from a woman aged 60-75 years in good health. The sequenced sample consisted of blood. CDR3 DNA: TGCGCCAGCAGCCAAGATTACAGCTCTAACTATGTCTACACCTTC. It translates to CASSQDYSSNYVYTF.